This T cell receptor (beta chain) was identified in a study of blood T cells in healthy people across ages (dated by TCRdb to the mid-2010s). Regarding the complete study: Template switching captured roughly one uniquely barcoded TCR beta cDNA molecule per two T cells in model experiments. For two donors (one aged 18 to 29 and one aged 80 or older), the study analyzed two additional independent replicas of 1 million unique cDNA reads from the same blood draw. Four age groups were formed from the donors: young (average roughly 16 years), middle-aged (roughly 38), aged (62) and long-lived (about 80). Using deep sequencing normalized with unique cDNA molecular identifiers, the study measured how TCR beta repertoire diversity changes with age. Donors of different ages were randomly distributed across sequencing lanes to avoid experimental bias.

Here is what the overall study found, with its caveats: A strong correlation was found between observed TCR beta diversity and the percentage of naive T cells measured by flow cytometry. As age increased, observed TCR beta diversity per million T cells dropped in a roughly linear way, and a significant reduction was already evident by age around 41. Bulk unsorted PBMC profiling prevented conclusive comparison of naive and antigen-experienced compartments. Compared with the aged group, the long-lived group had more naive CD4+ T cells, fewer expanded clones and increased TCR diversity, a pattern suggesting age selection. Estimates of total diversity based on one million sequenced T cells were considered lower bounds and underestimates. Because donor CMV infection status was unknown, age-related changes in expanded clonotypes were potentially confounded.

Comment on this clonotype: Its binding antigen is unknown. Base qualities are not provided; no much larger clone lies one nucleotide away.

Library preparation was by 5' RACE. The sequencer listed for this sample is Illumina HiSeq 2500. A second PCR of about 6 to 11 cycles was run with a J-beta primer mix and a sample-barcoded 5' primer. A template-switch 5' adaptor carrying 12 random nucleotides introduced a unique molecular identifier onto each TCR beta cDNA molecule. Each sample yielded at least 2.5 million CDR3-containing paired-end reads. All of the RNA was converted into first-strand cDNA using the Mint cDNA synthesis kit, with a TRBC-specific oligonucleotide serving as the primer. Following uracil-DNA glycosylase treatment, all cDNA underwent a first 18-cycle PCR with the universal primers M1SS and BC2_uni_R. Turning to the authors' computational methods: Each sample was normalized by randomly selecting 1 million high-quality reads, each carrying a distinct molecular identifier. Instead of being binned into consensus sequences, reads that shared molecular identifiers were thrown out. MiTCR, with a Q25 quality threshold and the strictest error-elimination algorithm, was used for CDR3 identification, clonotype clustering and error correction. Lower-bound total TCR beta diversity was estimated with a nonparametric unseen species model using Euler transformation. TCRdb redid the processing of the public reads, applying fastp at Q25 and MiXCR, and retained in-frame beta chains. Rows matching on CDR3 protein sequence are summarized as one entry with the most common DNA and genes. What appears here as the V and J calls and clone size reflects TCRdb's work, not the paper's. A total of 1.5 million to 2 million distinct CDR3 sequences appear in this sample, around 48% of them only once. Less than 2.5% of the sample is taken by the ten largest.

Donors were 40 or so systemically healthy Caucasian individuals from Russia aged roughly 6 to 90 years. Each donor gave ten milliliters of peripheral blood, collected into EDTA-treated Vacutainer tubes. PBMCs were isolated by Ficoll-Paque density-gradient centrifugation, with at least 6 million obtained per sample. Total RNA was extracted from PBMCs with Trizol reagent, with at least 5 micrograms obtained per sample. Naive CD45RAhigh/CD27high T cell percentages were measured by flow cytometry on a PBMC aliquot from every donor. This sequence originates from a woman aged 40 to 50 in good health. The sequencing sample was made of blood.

The CDR3 amino acid sequence is: CSALKDRGHQNSPLHF. The nucleotide sequence reads TGCAGTGCCCTAAAGGACAGGGGCCATCAGAATTCACCCCTCCACTTT. This chain joins TRBV20-1 to TRBJ1-6; TRBD1 aligns with 9 central bases. V trim: 6 bases; J trim: 7 bases; unmatched bases: 13. CDR1 and CDR2, looked up from the germline V gene (reference sequence), are DFQATT and SNEGSKA. The CDR3 has 16 amino acids, counting the end cysteine and phenylalanine. Just CDR3 DNA is preserved here, 48 bases in frame from base 1.